The subject of this entry is one T cell receptor beta chain. V lost 5 bases, J lost 5 bases, and 9 bases lay in between. Germline CDR1 SEHNR, CDR2 FQNEAQ (reference sequence). The CDR3 has 13 residues. Using unique molecular identifiers, the investigators prepared the TCRbeta library. TCRdb re-analysed the PCR reads in MiXCR, keeping a single row per CDR3 protein. The sample carries about 400,000 distinct CDR3 sequences, roughly 20% recorded once. This sample is part of a study of T-cell reconstitution after alpha-beta-depleted transplantation in children. The J gene is TRBJ1-4, the V gene TRBV7-9; possible D gene TRBD1, 5 bases. The sequencing here drew on PBMCs from the stem cell graft donor, taken from the stem cell graft. This receptor was taken from a human donor who donated a stem cell graft to a child with acute myeloid leukemia. Here the CDR3 DNA reads TGTGCCAGCAGCCCGAGACAGAATGAAAAACTGTTTTTT. This codes for CASSPRQNEKLFF.